Listed here is a single T cell receptor (beta chain). There are a few counts of this clonotype. This clone's antigen is unknown. Nothing much larger sits one base from this clone, and base qualities are not available. Every donor was a healthy Caucasian. The twin cohort consisted of three pairs of female monozygotic twins, all aged roughly 18 to 30 years. CD4+ and CD8+ T cell populations were isolated with positive isolation kits from Invitrogen. Germline trimming amounts to 6 bases on V and 7 bases on J, with 9 as the count of junction bases outside the gene matches. The germline V gene specifies MNHEY as CDR1 and SVGAGI as CDR2. The CDR3 goes from the cysteine to the phenylalanine over 15 residues. Only the CDR3 DNA is retained, 45 bases long and in frame from the first base. The data stem from a study of identical twins (dated by TCRdb to between 2015 and 2016). Looking at the study overall: To test whether fetal clonotypes persist, the study used deep sequencing on TCR alpha and beta repertoires from monozygotic twins, unrelated adults of various ages, and cord blood. Replicate twin experiments were performed at different times using different library preparation protocols to rule out contamination. What the work shows at the level of the full study, not this receptor alone: A weaker excess of twin sharing was found in beta out-of-frame sequences because the signal-to-noise ratio was lowered by fewer shared sequences. Invariant T cells such as MAIT and iNKT could partly confound zero-insertion analyses, although diverse VJ usage argued against such confounding for most clonotypes. Conclusions relied on cross-sectional statistical analysis, since the same donors could not be followed over many years. Abundant cord blood beta clonotypes carried fewer insertions; young adult naive repertoires showed a weaker similar trend, while memory repertoires showed none. Out-of-frame TCR alpha sequences shared between twins showed an excess of low generation-probability sequences compared with coincidental sharing between unrelated individuals. In monozygotic twins, out-of-frame TCR alpha sharing was systematically underestimated by recombination models, although the models agreed with sharing between unrelated individuals.

Receptor amplification or capture employed 5' RACE. These reads were obtained on an Illumina HiSeq 2000. A universal primer binding site was added through template switching, and the final cDNA carried a unique molecular identifier so that TCR cDNA molecules could be counted accurately. Specific primers in the conserved constant-segment region were used to synthesize first-strand cDNA for the TCR alpha and beta chains. To control for contamination, every cDNA library carried two barcodes: a SMART-Mk sample barcode plus Illumina barcodes. TruSeq adapter sequences and Illumina sample barcodes were added in two successive PCR steps. The TCR alpha and beta cDNA libraries were sequenced on the Illumina HiSeq platform using custom primers. The paper's data handling went like this. MiGEC processed the raw reads to extract unique molecular identifiers, while MiXCR was used to determine the CDR3 positions. For each individual, recombination models were inferred using an EM algorithm with the repgenHMM and IGoR tools. The analysis of shared clonotypes was done with the tcR package in R, with sharing normalized by the product of cloneset sizes. Out-of-frame nonproductive sequences were analyzed to study raw recombination free of thymic and clonal selection effects. The public reads were reprocessed in TCRdb via fastp at Q25 and MiXCR, keeping in-frame beta chains. Every CDR3 protein is listed once, alongside the most common genes and DNA of its rows. TCRdb's processing, not the authors' own work, is the source of the V and J calls. The sample data list fewer than 250,000 distinct CDR3 sequences, and around 7.6% of these were observed just once. The ten largest account for approximately 5.4% of the sample.

A further study also used this sample, focusing on yellow fever vaccine responses in identical twins. As noted in the second study: The T cell response to vaccination in identical twins was reported by the authors to appear partly convergent and partly personalized. The study precisely tracked vaccine-responding T cell clones in identical twins.

The chain employs TRBV6-5 and TRBJ2-1; TRBD2 matches 10 bases in the middle. This TCR derives from a young woman in good health. The sequenced sample consisted of CD8+ T cells sorted from blood. The CDR3 in this case is CASRDSSGSRNEQFF. The DNA sequence is as follows: TGTGCCAGCAGGGACTCTAGCGGGAGTCGGAATGAGCAGTTCTTC.